This T cell receptor (beta chain) stems from a study of T cell responses to AZD1222 COVID-19 vaccine. The V end was cut by 6 bases, the J end by 3 bases, with 18 bases between. There are 15 residues in the CDR3. Germline values: CDR1 SGHDN, CDR2 FVKESK. Using immunoSEQ multiplex PCR, the repertoire was profiled, and TCRdb retains in-frame clones only, with some absent. The top ten clones hold 3.5% to 4.5% of a sample with 110,000 to 150,000 clones, roughly 90% of them seen once. The sequenced sample was peripheral blood, obtained on day 0 of AZD1222 vaccination. This TCR came from an adult in good health. The chain uses TRBV14 and TRBJ2-7; D might be TRBD2 (5 bases). CDR3 protein: CASSRETAAHYEQYF. Written as DNA, the CDR3 is TGTGCCAGCAGTAGGGAGACGGCGGCACACTACGAGCAGTACTTC.